These 4 T cell receptor beta chains were all obtained from the same sample, sequenced in a study of blood T cell repertoires in COVID-19. TCRdb keeps only in-frame clones here, not all; method: immunoSEQ multiplex PCR. The table shows almost 200,000 clones, with approximately 88% occurring only once. Sample: PBMCs or T cells enriched from blood (not recorded which). The source is a woman aged 18-29 years who had recovered from COVID-19.

The genes are TRBV9 and TRBJ2-3, with D possibly TRBD2 on 6 matching bases. V was trimmed by 0 bases and J by 6 bases, leaving 11 bases between them. Looked up from germline, CDR1 is SGDLS and CDR2 is YYNGEE. The CDR3 sequence is 14 residues long. The CDR3 nucleotides are TGTGCCAGCAGCGTAGATGGGAGGATTGATACGCAGTATTTT. It is translated as CASSVDGRIDTQYF.

V and J are TRBV10-1 and TRBJ2-7, with 7 bases aligning to TRBD2. V was pared by 2 bases and J by 5 bases, with 9 bases of the junction left unmatched. Germline V CDR1 and CDR2: WNHNN, SYGVQD (reference sequence). This CDR3 is built from 15 residues. As DNA, the CDR3 is TGCGCCAGCAGTGAGGAGCGGGGTATCGCCCACGAGCAGTACTTC. It encodes CASSEERGIAHEQYF.

The gene calls are TRBV9 and TRBJ2-5; 8 bases fit TRBD1. V gave up 3 bases and J gave up 1 base; unmatched junction bases: 11. Looked up from germline, CDR1 is SGDLS and CDR2 is YYNGEE. The CDR3 consists of 17 residues. The CDR3 loop reads CASSARQGIPSQETQYF. The CDR3 DNA reads TGTGCCAGCAGCGCGCGACAGGGGATACCCTCCCAAGAGACCCAGTACTTC.

The genes are TRBV7-8 and TRBJ1-5, with D perhaps matching TRBD1 (5 bases). The CDR3 is 16 residues long. Germline CDR1 SGHVS, CDR2 FQNEAQ. The ends were cut back, 2 bases at V and 2 bases at J, with 13 bases in the middle. CDR3 in DNA: TGTGCCAGCAGCTTACAAGGGGTAAGGGGCAATCAGCCCCAGCATTTT. This gives the protein CASSLQGVRGNQPQHF.